This record looks at one T cell receptor (beta chain) sequence and its context. Its cognate antigen is unknown. The CDR3 extends over 16 amino acids. The V end lost 6 bases, the J end lost 0 bases, and 12 bases lay between the germline ends. Germline CDR1 reads ENHRY; CDR2 reads SYGVKD. The sample belongs to a study of response to subunit inactivated influenza vaccine. Regarding the study as a whole: Authors proposed each seasonal influenza vaccination draws in few new T cells.

TCRdb independently ran MiXCR on the RT-PCR reads; one entry per CDR3 protein. The sample has roughly 520,000 distinct CDR3 sequences; roughly 25% are singletons. J is TRBJ2-6 and V is TRBV10-3, with TRBD1 as a possible D gene (8 bases). The clonotype was recovered from a man aged 45-65 years who received an inactivated influenza vaccine. The source material was CD4+ T cells sorted from PBMCs, sampled more than 4 days after vaccination. The CDR3 bases are TGTGCCATCAGCGGGGGGACAGGCTCTGGGGCCAACGTCCTGACTTTC. The encoded protein is CAISGGTGSGANVLTF.